The 7 T cell receptor beta chains below were found in one sample sequenced in a study of patients and donors after allogeneic stem cell transplantation. MiXCR was run by TCRdb on the RT-PCR reads, yielding one entry per CDR3 protein. The sample has approximately 160,000 distinct CDR3 sequences; 24% are singletons. Sequenced input: blood, either unsorted or a sorted T cell fraction (not recorded which). These TCRs come from a human donor who was either an allogeneic HSCT recipient or a stem cell or donor lymphocyte infusion donor (not recorded which). It is not recorded whose cells these are; they may come from a transplant donor.

The genes are TRBV12-3 or TRBV12-4 and TRBJ2-1; TRBD2 is a possible D gene (6 bases). Trimming removed 4 bases at V and 6 bases at J, with 19 bases between. The length of the CDR3 is 16 residues. CDR3 coding DNA: TGTGCCAGCAGTTCAGGTTTATCCGGGAGTACCAATGAGCAGTTCTTC. Translating gives CASSSGLSGSTNEQFF.

This clonotype occurred a few times. The chain carries TRBV27 and TRBJ1-1; D perhaps matches TRBD1 (5 bases). Between the trimmed V and J ends, which lost 3 bases and 7 bases, there was a span of 12 bases. The CDR3 contains 13 residues. CDR1 MNHEY and CDR2 SMNVEV come from the germline V gene (reference sequence). The DNA for the CDR3 is TGTGCCAGCAGTTTCGGGGCTTCGTATGAAGCTTTCTTT. This codes for CASSFGASYEAFF.

This clonotype was observed at least ten times. The rearrangement links TRBV5-1 to TRBJ1-1, with D hard to call. This CDR3 region has 15 residues. Trimming shortened V by 0 bases and J by 0 bases, and 9 bases separated the two germline ends. Germline assignment: CDR1 SGHRS and CDR2 YFSETQ. CDR3 protein: CASSLGRDMNTEAFF. The CDR3 nucleotides read TGCGCCAGCAGCTTGGGGAGGGATATGAACACTGAAGCTTTCTTT. Drawing the rest from reference TRBV5-1 and TRBJ1-1, the complete variable domain is KAGVTQTPRYLIKTRGQQVTLSCSPISGHRSVSWYQQTPGQGLQFLFEYFSETQRNKGNFPGRFSGRQFSNSRSEMNVSTLELGDSALYLCASSLGRDMNTEAFFGQGTRLTVV.

This clonotype was counted between two and nine times. The CDR3 reads CSARIAGGGSNSPLHF. In DNA, the CDR3 is TGCAGTGCTAGAATCGCAGGGGGTGGATCGAATTCACCCCTCCACTTT. This chain uses TRBV20-1 with TRBJ1-6; 7 bases are shared with TRBD1. The CDR3 has 16 amino acids. Trimming at V came to 2 bases and at J to 7 bases, leaving 11 bases not matched to a gene. Germline V lookup: CDR1 DFQATT, CDR2 SNEGSKA (reference sequence).

This chain connects TRBV12-3 or TRBV12-4 to TRBJ1-5, with 7 bases identical to TRBD1. CDR3 size: 14 residues. The V gene end was trimmed by 5 bases and the J gene end by 5 bases; junction bases not matched to a gene: 6. Written as DNA, the CDR3 is TGTGCCAGCAGTCCAGACAGGGCTTATCAGCCCCAGCATTTT. This gives the protein CASSPDRAYQPQHF.

This clonotype has a handful of counts. At one of its ends the junction is not consistent with the germline gene, which may arise from a read error. The chain has TRBV7-7 and TRBJ2-7, with D tentatively TRBD1 or TRBD2 (6 bases each). The CDR3 covers 15 residues. From germline, CDR1 is SSHAT and CDR2 FNYEAQ (reference sequence). CDR3 in DNA: TGTGCTAGCAGCCCAGGTGGTGGAGGGGGCTACGAGCAGTACTTC. Protein product: CASSPGGGGGYEQYF.

The table lists this clonotype with a few counts. This chain joins TRBV7-2 and TRBJ2-5; perhaps TRBD2 as D (5 bases). V was trimmed by 1 base and J by 3 bases, leaving 6 bases between them. The germline V gene encodes CDR1 SGHTA and CDR2 FQGNSA. The CDR3 length is 13 residues. The chain's CDR3 is CASSLVREETQYF. The CDR3 DNA sequence: TGTGCCAGCAGCTTAGTGAGGGAAGAGACCCAGTACTTC.